The text below deals with one T cell receptor (beta chain). This clone has only one observation. Its antigen is currently not known. No much larger clone is present one base from it, and per-base qualities are unavailable. Receptor amplification or capture employed the immunoSEQ multiplex PCR assay. The multiplex PCR relied on a mix of 60 forward primers for TCR Vbeta segments and 13 reverse primers for TCR Jbeta segments. Amplification of the CDR3 region of rearranged TCR beta genes was performed with a multiplex PCR assay on genomic DNA. On the Illumina HiSeq System, the amplified TCR beta libraries were sequenced as 87-base-pair reads. The published analysis was carried out like this. A later analysis counted approximately 76 million unique TCR beta chains across the 550 to 800 repertoires, and roughly 11 million of these chains were shared by at least two donors. Raw reads were error-corrected and collapsed into unique sequences with a nearest-neighbor algorithm that merged closely related sequences to remove PCR and sequencing errors. V, D and J gene segments were assigned by aligning CDR3 sequences to IMGT reference sequences. For a sequence to be retained, a match of at least six nucleotides was required to both a V gene segment and a J gene segment. Rearrangements were classified as productive when the CDR3 lacked stop codons and remained in frame with V and J, and all other rearrangements were classified as non-productive. CDR3 was defined according to IMGT convention as the region running from the second conserved V-encoded cysteine to the conserved J-encoded phenylalanine. The earlier analysis of approximately 500 of the donors excluded sequences that lacked an unambiguous match to a single V gene segment. In an earlier analysis of more than 500 of the donors, a V segment was called functional when productive rearrangements were above 56.7%, and segregating when the standard deviation between donors exceeded 5%. A statistical classification framework was developed to diagnose cytomegalovirus status using the catalog of TCR beta chain sequences. In a later analysis, V and J genes were assigned by comparing TCR nucleotide sequences against IMGT/GENE-DB human TR gene sequences. In a later analysis, CDR3 sequences and most-parsimonious VDJ recombination scenarios were assigned using the TCRdist pipeline. A later analysis defined each TCR beta chain by its CDR3 amino acid sequence plus V-gene family, and excluded reads lacking a unique V-gene family. In a later analysis, fewer than 600 highly shared, low-generation-probability nucleotide sequences were removed to address suspected cross-contamination and a sequencing artifact. In a later analysis, a clonal expansion index was calculated for each public chain from normalized within-repertoire ranks of inferred template counts. In a later analysis, generation probabilities were computed using a VDJ recombination model fitted to out-of-frame rearrangements, and the results were checked against IGoR. In a later analysis, hypergeometric tests were used to score TCR-TCR, TCR-HLA and TCR-CMV co-occurrence, with a repertoire-size bias correction applied to TCR pairs. To estimate false discovery rates, a later analysis permuted the HLA or CMV assignments 20 times. In a later analysis, co-occurring TCRs were grouped using DBSCAN, with TCRdist sequence similarity added in when clustering inside HLA-allele-positive subsets. For co-occurrence clustering, repertoires with fewer than 30,000 or more than 120,000 public chains were excluded, along with four or five repertoires with anomalous nucleotide sharing. TCRdb retrieved this table from immuneACCESS and kept in-frame rearrangements only. Not all clones are present; in checked studies, unresolved V genes account for under half, and no reason is known for the remainder. The DNA gave D and trimming, while V, J and clone size come from that table. In this sample the table shows around 120,000 clones, less than 80% of which occur a single time. The biggest ten clones account for 3.5% to 4% of the sample.

CDR1 LNHNV and CDR2 YYDKDF were looked up in the germline V gene (reference sequence). From cysteine to phenylalanine, the CDR3 is 14 amino acids long. Only the CDR3 DNA stays, 42 bases, in frame from base 1. V is shortened by 5 bases, J by 7 bases, and the region joining them spans 15 bases. The cohort was made up of under 800 healthy bone marrow donors. All cohort members were sampled while nominally healthy, although unrecorded immune exposures were likely present. The donor was CMV seropositive and was included in the group of 290 or so seropositive cohort members. A peripheral blood sample was collected from each donor, and TCR beta sequencing was performed on peripheral blood mononuclear cells. The Qiagen DNeasy Blood Extraction Kit was used to extract genomic DNA from the blood cell samples. The data are from a study of cytomegalovirus exposure and HLA in healthy donors (dated by TCRdb to 2017 to 2019). Describing the broader study: An earlier analysis of several hundred of the donors reported approximately 260 Gb of sequence data and roughly 120 million unique TCR beta sequences obtained from roughly 170 million T cells. Approximately 310 gigabases of sequencing data and tens of millions of unique TCR sequences were included in an early release covering 500 to 750 HLA-typed donors. The genetic ancestry cluster associated with self-reported Caucasian donors included approximately 85% of the roughly 400 genotyped donors. The study aimed to test whether signatures of past pathogen exposure could be identified by cataloging public T cell receptors. Using immunosequencing, the study profiled T cell repertoires from 550 to 750 subjects and related those repertoires to cytomegalovirus serostatus. In addition to the first cohort of several hundred subjects, a separate validation cohort of 130 or so different subjects was used. To predict cytomegalovirus infection status, the study brought together high-throughput TCR immunosequencing, statistical association of individual TCRs with disease status, and machine learning. A later analysis re-analyzed previously published TCR beta repertoires from 650 to 800 donors and added high-resolution HLA genotyping to study TCR occurrence patterns. Rather than using new phenotypic data, the later analysis identified candidate immune exposures from TCR beta sequences and from how often those sequences occurred across donors. An earlier analysis of some 600 of the donors applied high-throughput TCR beta sequencing to assess whether each TCR beta V gene segment acted as functional or pseudogenic. Donor age, sex, ethnicity and CMV serostatus were collected together with the repertoire data. A later genetic analysis used genome-wide SNP genotypes for about 65% of the 666 donors, treating that subset as a discovery cohort. All discovery cohort repertoires had been generated using a single sequencing platform. HLA typing covered class I and class II loci at four-digit resolution. Typing coverage varied by locus: about 629-630 donors for A, B, C, DRB1 and DQB1; some 520 for DQA1; about 570 for DPA1; approximately 470 for DPB1. Roughly 5 DR-DQ haplotypes were handled as single units for association and clustering because linkage in the cohort was strong. On average, about 240,000 unique TCR beta nucleotide sequences were sequenced per donor among roughly 430 genotyped donors of the cohort, with 15% to 20% of those sequences being non-productive.

Findings and caveats that apply to the study as a whole: A later analysis reported that several top co-occurrence clusters appeared linked to parvovirus B19, influenza, CMV and Epstein-Barr virus. Some IMGT-functional V segments, including TRBV6-2 and TRBV6-3, could not be distinguished by the 87-base-pair reads and were therefore excluded. In a later analysis, most CMV-associated TCR beta chains were found to appear HLA-restricted, with HLA associations seemingly driven largely by CMV exposure. A later analysis found that HLA-associated TCR beta chains were more clonally expanded and had lower generation probabilities than equally common non-associated chains. In an earlier analysis of approximately 600 of the donors, most TCR beta V segments were observed in productive rearrangements about 90% or about 30% of the time, broadly matching IMGT annotations. Across donors, most TCR sequences were observed very rarely, whereas some public TCRs were present in many individuals. The sequencing pipeline was judged likely to have produced a cluster of highly shared sequence variants as a technical artifact. The authors suggested that the approach could potentially be extended to other disease states and immunological phenotypes. In this cohort, only TCR beta chains were sequenced, and detectable features were limited by the absence of alpha or paired-chain data. The presence/absence analyses assumed that sequencing depth was roughly uniform across donors, and that assumption may not be true. Three of the identified cytomegalovirus-associated TCR beta chains were confirmed in vitro to be specific for cytomegalovirus antigens. The earlier analysis of fewer than 750 of the donors excluded seventeen rarely observed V segments, including chromosome 9 orphons, because counts were too low. A further reported finding was that TCR beta sequences accurately predicted the HLA-A and HLA-B alleles for most subjects in the first cohort. The study listed over 150 TCR beta chains as associated with cytomegalovirus. A later analysis found that TCR association rates varied across HLA loci, with DRB1 alleles showing the most associated TCRs and HLA-C alleles the fewest. At a false discovery rate of 0.05, a later analysis linked 16,951 TCR beta sequences to specific HLA alleles. Linkage disequilibrium might explain the correlated functional status among segregating V segments, but an unknown experimental factor could not be ruled out. Compared with the 666-donor mean, donors in an Asian-associated ancestry cluster had fewer N-insertions in productive TCRs, according to a later genetic analysis. The only immune exposure information available for the cohort was CMV serostatus. V-gene and J-gene trimming of TCR beta chains was associated with a missense DCLRE1C variant in a later genetic analysis, and the association was replicated in an independent cohort. Strong co-occurrence of HLA alleles, especially DR and DQ, made assigning TCR associations to individual alleles difficult. In both the original and validation cohorts, the classifier was reported to diagnose cytomegalovirus status with high specificity and sensitivity. Because HLA typing was unavailable for some donors at each locus, only the typed subset was used in association tests.

This sequence originates from a man aged 30 to 39 in good health and CMV-seropositive. Sequencing used PBMCs. The V and J segments used are TRBV15 and TRBJ1-5; the D segment could be TRBD1, given 6 matching bases. CDR3 sequence: CATSGRGAGQPQHF. The DNA reads as follows: TGTGCCACCAGCGGTCGGGGGGCAGGACAGCCCCAGCATTTT.